This T cell receptor beta chain was recorded in a study of T cell responses to AZD1222 COVID-19 vaccine. Remarks on this clone: Its target is unknown.

Profiled with immunoSEQ multiplex PCR; TCRdb holds only in-frame clones, not every one. This table holds 150,000 to 200,000 clones, 88% found once. Study outcomes and limitations: Only a handful of AZD1222 recipients tested seropositive at baseline. The span of vaccine-associated CD4 TCRs extended across spike, with dominance at 160-218 and 743-854.

The sequencing used peripheral blood, collected 28 days after the second AZD1222 dose. The source is an adult who received the AZD1222 COVID-19 vaccine.

This chain's CDR3 is CASSFGARGGEQYF. The DNA for the CDR3 is TGTGCCAGCAGCTTTGGGGCACGAGGGGGCGAGCAGTACTTC. This rearrangement joins TRBV7-6 to TRBJ2-7; possibly TRBD1 for D (6 bases). Germline lookup yields CDR1 SGHVS and CDR2 FNYEAQ. Trimming took 3 bases from V and 6 from J, leaving 15 bases between them. The CDR3 runs to 14 residues.